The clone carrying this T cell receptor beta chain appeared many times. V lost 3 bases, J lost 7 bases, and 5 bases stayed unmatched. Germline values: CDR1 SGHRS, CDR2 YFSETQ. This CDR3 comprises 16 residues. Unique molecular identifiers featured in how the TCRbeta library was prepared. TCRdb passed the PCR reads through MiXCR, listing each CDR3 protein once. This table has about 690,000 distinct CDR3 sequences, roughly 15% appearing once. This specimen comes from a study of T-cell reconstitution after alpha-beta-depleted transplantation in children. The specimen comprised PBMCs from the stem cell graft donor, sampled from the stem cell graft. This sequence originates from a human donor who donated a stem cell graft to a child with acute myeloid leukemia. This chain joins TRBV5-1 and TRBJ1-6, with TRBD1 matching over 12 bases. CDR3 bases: TGCGCCAGCAGCTCGGGGGACAGGGGGCTCAATTCACCCCTCCACTTT. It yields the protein CASSSGDRGLNSPLHF.